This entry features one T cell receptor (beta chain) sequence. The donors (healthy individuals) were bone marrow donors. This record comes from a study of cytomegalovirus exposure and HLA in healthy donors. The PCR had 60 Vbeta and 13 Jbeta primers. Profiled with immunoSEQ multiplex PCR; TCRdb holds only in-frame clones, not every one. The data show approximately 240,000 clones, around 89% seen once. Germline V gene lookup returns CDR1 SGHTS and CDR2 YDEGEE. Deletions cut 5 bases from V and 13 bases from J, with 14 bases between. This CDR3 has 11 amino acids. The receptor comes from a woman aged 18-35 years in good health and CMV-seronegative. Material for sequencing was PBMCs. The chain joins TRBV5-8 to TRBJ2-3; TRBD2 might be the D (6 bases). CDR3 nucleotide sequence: TGTGCCAGCAGTCGGGACTCTCGAGAGTATTTT. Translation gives CASSRDSREYF.